This T cell receptor (beta chain) originates from a study of blood T cell repertoires in COVID-19. Study as a whole: Collection of acute and convalescent COVID-19 samples took place in the United States, Italy and Spain.

This clone has only a few counts. Original processing notes: Estimates of nucleated cell counts were drawn from the amplification of reference gene primers. The method was immunoSEQ multiplex PCR; TCRdb's version includes in-frame clones alone and lacks a portion of them. V, J and clone size were drawn from that table, and D and trimming were deduced from the DNA. The sample records under 350,000 clones, over 85% being singletons. This receptor was obtained from a woman aged 25 to 39 with COVID-19, enrolled during active disease. Sample: peripheral blood.

CDR3: CASSTPGGKEQYF. The CDR3 DNA reads as TGTGCCAGCAGCACCCCTGGGGGCAAAGAGCAGTACTTC. This chain joins TRBV6-5 and TRBJ2-7; TRBD1 might be the D (6 bases). This CDR3 region has 13 residues. Germline V gene lookup returns CDR1 MNHEY and CDR2 SVGAGI. The V and J ends lost 6 bases and 7 bases respectively, with 16 bases between them.